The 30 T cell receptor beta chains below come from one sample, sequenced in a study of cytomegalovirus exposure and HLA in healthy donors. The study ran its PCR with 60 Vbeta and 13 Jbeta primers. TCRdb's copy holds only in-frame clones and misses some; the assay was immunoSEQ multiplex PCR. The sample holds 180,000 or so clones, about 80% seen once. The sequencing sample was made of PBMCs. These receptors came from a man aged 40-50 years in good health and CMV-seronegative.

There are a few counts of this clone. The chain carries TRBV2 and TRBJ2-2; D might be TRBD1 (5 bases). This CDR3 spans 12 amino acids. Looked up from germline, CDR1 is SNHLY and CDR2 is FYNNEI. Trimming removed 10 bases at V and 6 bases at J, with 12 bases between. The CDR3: CATQTVAGELFF. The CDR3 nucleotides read TGTGCCACCCAGACAGTGGCCGGGGAGCTGTTTTTT. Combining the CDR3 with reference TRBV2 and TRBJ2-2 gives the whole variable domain EPEVTQTPSHQVTQMGQEVILRCVPISNHLYFYWYRQILGQKVEFLVSFYNNEISEKSEIFDDQFSVERPDGSNFTLKIRSTKLEDSAMYFCATQTVAGELFFGEGSRLTVL.

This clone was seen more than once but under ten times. CDR3: CASSLEGTGNGELFF. The DNA for the CDR3 is TGTGCCAGCAGCCTAGAGGGCACCGGGAACGGGGAGCTGTTTTTT. V is TRBV9 and J is TRBJ2-2, with a possible D match to TRBD2 (5 bases). CDR3 length: 15 residues. Trimming removed 4 bases from V and 7 bases from J, with 17 bases in between. The germline V gene encodes CDR1 SGDLS and CDR2 YYNGEE.

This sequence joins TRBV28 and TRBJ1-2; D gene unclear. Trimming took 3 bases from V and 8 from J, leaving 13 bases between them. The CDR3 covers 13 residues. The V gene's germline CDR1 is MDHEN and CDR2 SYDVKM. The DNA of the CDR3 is TGTGCCAGCAGTTTGTCAGGAGGGCTAGGCTACACCTTC. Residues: CASSLSGGLGYTF.

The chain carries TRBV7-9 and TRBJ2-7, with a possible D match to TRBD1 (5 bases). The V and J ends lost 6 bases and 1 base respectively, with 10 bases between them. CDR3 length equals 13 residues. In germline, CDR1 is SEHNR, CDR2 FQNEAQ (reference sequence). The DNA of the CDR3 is TGTGCCAGCAGTTGGGGCACTTCCTACGAGCAGTACTTC. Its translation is CASSWGTSYEQYF.

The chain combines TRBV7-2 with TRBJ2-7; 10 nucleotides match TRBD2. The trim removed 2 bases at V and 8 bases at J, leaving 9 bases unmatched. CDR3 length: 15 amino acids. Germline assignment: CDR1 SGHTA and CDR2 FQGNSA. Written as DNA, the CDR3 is TGTGCCAGCAGCTTACAGCGGGGGGGTTTTTACCAGCAGTACTTC. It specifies CASSLQRGGFYQQYF.

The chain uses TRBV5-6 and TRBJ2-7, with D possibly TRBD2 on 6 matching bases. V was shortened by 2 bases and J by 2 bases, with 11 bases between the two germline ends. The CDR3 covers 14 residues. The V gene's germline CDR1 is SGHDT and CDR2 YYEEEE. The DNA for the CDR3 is TGTGCCAGCAGCTTTCGGGCGGGAACCTACGAGCAGTACTTC. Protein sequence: CASSFRAGTYEQYF.

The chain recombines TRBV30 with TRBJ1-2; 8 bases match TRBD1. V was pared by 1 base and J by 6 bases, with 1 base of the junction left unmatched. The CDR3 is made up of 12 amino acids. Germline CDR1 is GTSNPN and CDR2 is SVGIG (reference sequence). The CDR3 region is CAWSATGDGYTF. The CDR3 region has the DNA TGTGCCTGGAGTGCGACAGGGGATGGCTACACCTTC.

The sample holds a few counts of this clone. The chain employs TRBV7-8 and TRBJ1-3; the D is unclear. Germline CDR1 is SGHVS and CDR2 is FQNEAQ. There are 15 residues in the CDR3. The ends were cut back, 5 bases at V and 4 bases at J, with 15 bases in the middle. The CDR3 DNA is TGTGCCAGCAGCCTACGACTACTCGACGGAAACACCATATATTTT. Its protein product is CASSLRLLDGNTIYF. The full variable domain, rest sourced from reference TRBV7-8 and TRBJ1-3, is GAGVSQSPRYKVAKRGQDVALRCDPISGHVSLFWYQQALGQGPEFLTYFQNEAQLDKSGLPSDRFFAERPEGSVSTLKIQRTQQEDSAVYLCASSLRLLDGNTIYFGEGSWLTVV.

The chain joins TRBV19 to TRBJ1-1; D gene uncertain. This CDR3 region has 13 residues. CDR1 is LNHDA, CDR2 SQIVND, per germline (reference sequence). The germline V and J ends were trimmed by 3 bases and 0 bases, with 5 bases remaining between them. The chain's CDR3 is CASSITVNTEAFF. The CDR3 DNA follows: TGTGCCAGTAGTATCACAGTGAACACTGAAGCTTTCTTT.

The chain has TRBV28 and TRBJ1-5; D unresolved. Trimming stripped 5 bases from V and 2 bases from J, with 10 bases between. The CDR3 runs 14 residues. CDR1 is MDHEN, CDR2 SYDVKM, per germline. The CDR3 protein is CASSASLGNQPQHF. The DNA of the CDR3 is TGTGCCAGCAGTGCGAGCCTCGGCAATCAGCCCCAGCATTTT.

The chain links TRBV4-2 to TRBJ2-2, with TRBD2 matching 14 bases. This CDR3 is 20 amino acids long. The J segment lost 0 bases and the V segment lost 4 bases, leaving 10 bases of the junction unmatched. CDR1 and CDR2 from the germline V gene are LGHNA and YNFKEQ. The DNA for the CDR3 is TGTGCCAGCAGCCTTCTCCCAGGGACTAGCGGGAGCCCGAACACCGGGGAGCTGTTTTTT. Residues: CASSLLPGTSGSPNTGELFF.

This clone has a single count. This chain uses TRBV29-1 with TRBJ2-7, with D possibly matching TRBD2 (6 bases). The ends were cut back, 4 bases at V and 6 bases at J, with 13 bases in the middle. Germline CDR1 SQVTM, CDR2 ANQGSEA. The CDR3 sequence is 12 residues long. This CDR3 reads CSVGSSSAEQYF. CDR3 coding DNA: TGCAGCGTTGGGTCGTCTAGCGCCGAGCAGTACTTC.

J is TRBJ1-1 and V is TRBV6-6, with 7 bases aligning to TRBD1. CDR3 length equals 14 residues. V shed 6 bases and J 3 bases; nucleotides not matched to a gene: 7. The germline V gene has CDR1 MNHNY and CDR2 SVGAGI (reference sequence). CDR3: CASSRTTGDTEAFF. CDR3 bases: TGTGCCAGCAGCAGAACCACAGGGGACACTGAAGCTTTCTTT.

DNA of the CDR3: TGTGCCAGCACCACGGGGGGAGGGGATGGCTACACCTTC. Its translation: CASTTGGGDGYTF. The chain joins TRBV7-9 to TRBJ1-2; possibly TRBD1 for D (5 bases). This CDR3 is built from 13 residues. V lost 7 bases, J lost 6 bases, and 15 bases lay in between. Germline lookup yields CDR1 SEHNR and CDR2 FQNEAQ (reference sequence).

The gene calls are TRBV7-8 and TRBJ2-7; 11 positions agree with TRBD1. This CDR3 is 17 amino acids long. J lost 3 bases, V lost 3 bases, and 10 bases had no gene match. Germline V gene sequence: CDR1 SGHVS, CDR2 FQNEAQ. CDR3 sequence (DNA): TGTGCCAGCAGCTTCCGGACAGGGGGCGCGATGGTCTACGAGCAGTACTTC. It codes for CASSFRTGGAMVYEQYF.

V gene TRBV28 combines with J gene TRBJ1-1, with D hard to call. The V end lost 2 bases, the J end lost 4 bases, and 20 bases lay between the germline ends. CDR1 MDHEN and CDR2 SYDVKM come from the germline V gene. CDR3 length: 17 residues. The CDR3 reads CASSLSGGVGGGTEAFF. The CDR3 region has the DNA TGTGCCAGCAGTTTAAGTGGCGGAGTCGGTGGAGGCACTGAAGCTTTCTTT.

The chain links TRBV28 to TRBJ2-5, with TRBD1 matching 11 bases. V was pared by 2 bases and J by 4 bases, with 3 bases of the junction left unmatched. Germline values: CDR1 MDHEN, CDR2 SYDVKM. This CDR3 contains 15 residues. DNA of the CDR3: TGTGCCAGCAGTTTAACCGGGACAGGGGGAGAGACCCAGTACTTC. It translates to CASSLTGTGGETQYF.

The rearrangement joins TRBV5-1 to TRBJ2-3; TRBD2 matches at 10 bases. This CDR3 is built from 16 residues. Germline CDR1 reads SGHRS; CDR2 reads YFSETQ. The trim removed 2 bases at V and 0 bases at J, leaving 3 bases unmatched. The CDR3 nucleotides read TGCGCCAGCAGCTTAGGACTAGCGGCTAGCACAGATACGCAGTATTTT. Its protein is CASSLGLAASTDTQYF.

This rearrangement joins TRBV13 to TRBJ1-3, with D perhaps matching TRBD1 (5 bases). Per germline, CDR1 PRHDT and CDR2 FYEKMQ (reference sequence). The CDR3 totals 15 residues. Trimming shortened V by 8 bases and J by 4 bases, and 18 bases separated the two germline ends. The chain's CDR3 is CASRIRGTGGNTIYF. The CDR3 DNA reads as TGTGCCAGCCGAATCCGCGGGACGGGCGGAAACACCATATATTTT.

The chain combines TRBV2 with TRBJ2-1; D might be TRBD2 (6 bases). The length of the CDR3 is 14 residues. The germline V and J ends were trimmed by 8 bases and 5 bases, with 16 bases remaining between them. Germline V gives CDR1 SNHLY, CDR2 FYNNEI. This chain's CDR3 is CASFQSWRDNEQFF. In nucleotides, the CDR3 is TGTGCCAGCTTCCAATCGTGGAGGGACAATGAGCAGTTCTTC.

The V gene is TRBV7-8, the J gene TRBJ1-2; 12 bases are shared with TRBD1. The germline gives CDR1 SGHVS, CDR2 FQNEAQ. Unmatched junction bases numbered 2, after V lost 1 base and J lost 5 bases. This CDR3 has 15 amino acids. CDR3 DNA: TGTGCCAGCAGCTTAGTGGGACAGGGGGCTTATGGCTACACCTTC. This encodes CASSLVGQGAYGYTF.

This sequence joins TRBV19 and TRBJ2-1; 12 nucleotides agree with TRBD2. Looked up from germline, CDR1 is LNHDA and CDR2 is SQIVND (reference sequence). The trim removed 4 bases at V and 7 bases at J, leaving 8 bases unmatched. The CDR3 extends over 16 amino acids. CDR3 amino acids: CASSRDLAGGRNEQFF. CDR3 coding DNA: TGTGCCAGTAGTAGGGACCTAGCGGGAGGGAGGAATGAGCAGTTCTTC.

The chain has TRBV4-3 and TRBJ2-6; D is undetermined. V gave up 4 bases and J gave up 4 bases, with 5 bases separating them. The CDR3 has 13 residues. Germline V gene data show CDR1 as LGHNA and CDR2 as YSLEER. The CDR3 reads CASSLLGANVLTF. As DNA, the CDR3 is TGCGCCAGCAGCCTCCTCGGGGCCAACGTCCTGACTTTC.

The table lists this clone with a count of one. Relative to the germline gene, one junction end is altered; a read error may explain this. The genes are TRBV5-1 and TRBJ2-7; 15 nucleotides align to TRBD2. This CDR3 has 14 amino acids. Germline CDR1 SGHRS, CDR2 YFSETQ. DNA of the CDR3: TGCGCCAGCAGCTCCACCGGGACTAGCGGGGGGATGGACTTC. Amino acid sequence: CASSSTGTSGGMDF.

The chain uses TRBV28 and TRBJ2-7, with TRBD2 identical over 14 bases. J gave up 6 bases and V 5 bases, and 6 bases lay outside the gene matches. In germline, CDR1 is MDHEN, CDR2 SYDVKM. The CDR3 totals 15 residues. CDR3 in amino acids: CASSPGTSGSPEQYF. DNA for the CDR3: TGTGCCAGCAGTCCAGGGACTAGCGGGAGCCCCGAGCAGTACTTC.

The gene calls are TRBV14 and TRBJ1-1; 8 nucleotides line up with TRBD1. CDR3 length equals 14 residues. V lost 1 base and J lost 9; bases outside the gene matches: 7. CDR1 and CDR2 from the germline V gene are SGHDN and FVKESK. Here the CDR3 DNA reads TGTGCCAGCAGCCAAGTGCTTGGGACAGGACAAGCTTTCTTT. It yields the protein CASSQVLGTGQAFF.

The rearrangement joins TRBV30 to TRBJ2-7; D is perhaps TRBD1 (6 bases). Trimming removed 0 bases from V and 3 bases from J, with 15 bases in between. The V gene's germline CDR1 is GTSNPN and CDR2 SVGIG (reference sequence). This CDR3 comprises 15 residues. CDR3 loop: CAWSVSRGQFYEQYF. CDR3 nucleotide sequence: TGTGCCTGGAGTGTATCCCGCGGACAGTTCTACGAGCAGTACTTC.

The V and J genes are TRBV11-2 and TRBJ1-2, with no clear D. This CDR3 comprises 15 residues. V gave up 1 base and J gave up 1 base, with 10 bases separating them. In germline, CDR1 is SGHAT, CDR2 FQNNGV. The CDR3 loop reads CASSLVGTLNYGYTF. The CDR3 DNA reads TGTGCCAGCAGCTTAGTGGGCACTCTTAACTATGGCTACACCTTC.

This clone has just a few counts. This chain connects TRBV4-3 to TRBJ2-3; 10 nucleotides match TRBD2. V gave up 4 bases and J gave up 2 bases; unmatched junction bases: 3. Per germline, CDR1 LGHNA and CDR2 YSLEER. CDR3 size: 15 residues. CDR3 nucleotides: TGCGCCAGCAGCCCTAGCGGGAGAGCCACAGATACGCAGTATTTT. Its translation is CASSPSGRATDTQYF.

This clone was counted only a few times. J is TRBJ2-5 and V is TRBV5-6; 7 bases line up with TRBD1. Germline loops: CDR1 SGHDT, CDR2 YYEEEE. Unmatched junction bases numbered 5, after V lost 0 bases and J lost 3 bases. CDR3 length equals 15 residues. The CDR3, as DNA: TGTGCCAGCAGCTTGGCCAGACAGGGCAAAGAGACCCAGTACTTC. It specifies CASSLARQGKETQYF. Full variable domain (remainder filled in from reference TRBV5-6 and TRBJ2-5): DAGVTQSPTHLIKTRGQQVTLRCSPKSGHDTVSWYQQALGQGPQFIFQYYEEEERQRGNFPDRFSGHQFPNYSSELNVNALLLGDSALYLCASSLARQGKETQYFGPGTRLLVL.